Each of the 16 T cell receptor beta chains below was sequenced from the same sample in a study of cytomegalovirus exposure and HLA in healthy donors (TCRdb year 2017). Library generation was performed with the immunoSEQ multiplex PCR assay. For the multiplex PCR, a mixture combining 60 forward primers for TCR Vbeta segments and 13 reverse primers for TCR Jbeta segments was used. TCRdb stores this immuneACCESS table with in-frame sequences only. Part of the clones is absent; in the studies checked, under half of the shortfall reflects unresolved V genes, and no reason is known for the rest. For this sample the table gives about 110,000 clones, of which around 75% were detected only once. Less than 3% of the sample comes from the top ten. The sample was PBMCs. These TCRs come from a male donor in good health and CMV-seropositive.

The J gene is TRBJ1-1, the V gene TRBV18; 9 bases are shared with TRBD1. With 3 bases clipped from V and 5 bases from J, the junction kept 7 bases outside the gene matches. This CDR3 has 15 amino acids. Germline V lookup: CDR1 KGHSH, CDR2 LQKENI. The CDR3 spells CASSPRTGVMTEAFF. In DNA form, the CDR3 reads TGTGCCAGCTCACCCCGGACAGGGGTCATGACTGAAGCTTTCTTT.

The chain uses TRBV11-3 and TRBJ1-1; D gene uncertain. Germline assignment: CDR1 SGHNT and CDR2 YENEEA. V shed 3 bases and J shed 2 bases, with 7 bases lying between them. The CDR3 runs to 13 residues. The CDR3 region is CASSFSVNTEAFF. The CDR3 DNA sequence: TGTGCCAGCAGCTTTTCAGTTAACACTGAAGCTTTCTTT.

This chain links TRBV5-1 with TRBJ2-6, with TRBD2 matching 11 bases. The germline V gene encodes CDR1 SGHRS and CDR2 YFSETQ. The CDR3 is 18 residues long. Losses at the gene ends were 4 bases for V and 1 base for J; bases not matched to a gene: 7. The CDR3 sequence: CASSQTSGEGSGANVLTF. As DNA, the CDR3 is TGCGCCAGCAGCCAGACTAGCGGGGAGGGGTCTGGGGCCAACGTCCTGACTTTC.

V is TRBV5-1 and J is TRBJ2-7; D ambiguous. The V end lost 0 bases, the J end lost 0 bases, and 7 bases lay between the germline ends. Germline CDR1 and CDR2: SGHRS and YFSETQ. The CDR3 loop spans 14 amino acids. The CDR3 DNA follows: TGCGCCAGCAGCTTGGGGCCCAACTCCTACGAGCAGTACTTC. Protein product: CASSLGPNSYEQYF.

The rearrangement links TRBV2 to TRBJ1-4; weak D call: TRBD1 (6 bases). The CDR3 contains 17 residues. Germline V lookup: CDR1 SNHLY, CDR2 FYNNEI. Trimming left V 3 bases short and J 6 bases short, with 20 bases between. The CDR3, as DNA: TGTGCCAGCAGTGACGCACAACAGGGCGTGCTTCATGAAAAACTGTTTTTT. Protein: CASSDAQQGVLHEKLFF.

V is TRBV6-5 and J is TRBJ1-3; D is unclear. V lost 6 bases, J lost 0 bases, and 3 bases lay in between. Germline V lookup: CDR1 MNHEY, CDR2 SVGAGI. The CDR3 sequence is 12 residues long. This chain's CDR3 is CASSLSGNTIYF. Written as DNA, the CDR3 is TGTGCCAGCAGCCTCTCTGGAAACACCATATATTTT.

V usage is TRBV28 and J usage is TRBJ2-1; 15 nucleotides align to TRBD2. After removal of 7 bases from V and 10 bases from J, the junction contained 8 bases not matched to a gene. Germline assignment: CDR1 MDHEN and CDR2 SYDVKM. The CDR3 spans 15 residues. Here the CDR3 reads CASTPGLAGGQEQFF. CDR3 coding DNA: TGTGCCAGCACTCCCGGACTAGCGGGGGGGCAGGAGCAGTTCTTC.

The chain couples TRBV5-1 to TRBJ2-7, with 7 positions matching TRBD2. CDR1 and CDR2 (germline): SGHRS, YFSETQ. CDR3 size: 15 residues. The ends lost 0 bases at V and 2 bases at J; junction bases unmatched: 5. The CDR3 DNA is TGCGCCAGCAGCTTGGGGCTAGCGGCAACCTACGAGCAGTACTTC. Translation: CASSLGLAATYEQYF.

The chain carries TRBV28 and TRBJ1-1; D gene unclear. Germline CDR1 MDHEN, CDR2 SYDVKM. Trimming removed 1 base from V and 0 bases from J, with 12 bases in between. CDR3 length: 16 amino acids. In nucleotides, the CDR3 is TGTGCCAGCAGTTTATTAGCGGCGCAAGTGAACACTGAAGCTTTCTTT. Translating gives CASSLLAAQVNTEAFF.

The V and J genes are TRBV4-3 and TRBJ1-3; D is unresolved. The CDR3 length is 15 residues. Per germline, CDR1 LGHNA and CDR2 YSLEER. With 0 bases removed from V and 0 bases from J, the gap between germline ends came to 6 bases. In DNA, the CDR3 is TGCGCCAGCAGCCAAGACAGGAACTCTGGAAACACCATATATTTT. This codes for CASSQDRNSGNTIYF.

The CDR3 spells CASNTRTGAYEQYF. CDR3 DNA: TGTGCCAGCAATACCAGGACAGGGGCCTACGAGCAGTACTTC. This sequence joins TRBV2 and TRBJ2-7; 9 nucleotides align to TRBD1. CDR1 and CDR2 (germline): SNHLY, FYNNEI. This CDR3 has 14 residues. V lost 7 bases, J lost 2 bases, and 6 bases stayed unmatched.

The CDR3 is CASSSPGEGNGAEAFF. DNA of the CDR3: TGTGCCAGCAGTTCGCCCGGGGAGGGTAACGGGGCTGAAGCTTTCTTT. V and J are TRBV28 and TRBJ1-1; D unresolved. Trimming shortened V by 4 bases and J by 6 bases, and 21 bases separated the two germline ends. The germline gives CDR1 MDHEN, CDR2 SYDVKM. There are 16 residues in the CDR3.

This chain connects TRBV11-2 to TRBJ1-5; D remains unclear. V shed 5 bases and J shed 4 bases, with 9 bases lying between them. In germline, CDR1 is SGHAT, CDR2 FQNNGV. The CDR3 contains 13 residues. The CDR3 DNA sequence: TGTGCCAGCAGCCAAGCCCGTAATCAGCCCCAGCATTTT. Translated: CASSQARNQPQHF. Full variable domain (rest looked up from reference TRBV11-2 and TRBJ1-5): EAGVAQSPRYKIIEKRQSVAFWCNPISGHATLYWYQQILGQGPKLLIQFQNNGVVDDSQLPKDRFSAERLKGVDSTLKIQPAKLEDSAVYLCASSQARNQPQHFGDGTRLSIL.

The chain couples TRBV4-2 to TRBJ2-2, with D possibly TRBD2 on 6 matching bases. The CDR3 loop spans 17 amino acids. V lost 3 bases, J lost 2 bases, and 16 bases lay in between. Germline V gives CDR1 LGHNA, CDR2 YNFKEQ. CDR3 in amino acids: CASSHTPGLVNTGELFF. CDR3 in DNA: TGTGCCAGCAGCCATACGCCGGGACTCGTAAACACCGGGGAGCTGTTTTTT.

The J gene is TRBJ1-2, the V gene TRBV7-9; 9 bases fit TRBD1. Germline CDR1 is SEHNR and CDR2 is FQNEAQ (reference sequence). Trimming took 1 base from V and 1 from J; bases not matched to a gene: 7. The length of the CDR3 is 17 residues. CDR3 DNA sequence: TGTGCCAGCAGCTTAGGAACAGGGGGCGGATTTAACTATGGCTACACCTTC. It translates to CASSLGTGGGFNYGYTF.

This clone was picked up a small number of times. In DNA form, the CDR3 reads TGCGCCAGCAGCTCGGGGGACTTCACCGGGGAGCTGTTTTTT. Translation: CASSSGDFTGELFF. V is TRBV4-3 and J is TRBJ1-3, with D perhaps TRBD2 (6 bases). The end of the DNA is better explained by TRBJ2-2, so the J call may be wrong. Germline assignment: CDR1 LGHNA and CDR2 YSLEER. The CDR3 covers 14 residues.